This T cell receptor beta chain was documented in a study of cytomegalovirus exposure and HLA in healthy donors. Nominally healthy donors provided the samples, though records likely missed some immune exposures. The CDR3 length is 14 residues. CDR1 and CDR2 from the germline V gene are SGHNT and YENEEA. Trimming cost V 4 bases and J 4 bases, with 13 bases left between them. It was with 60 Vbeta and 13 Jbeta primers that the PCR ran. Clones were read by immunoSEQ multiplex PCR, and TCRdb kept only the in-frame ones, dropping some. The table lists about 140,000 clones, around 79% of them singletons. Sequenced sample: PBMCs. This TCR derives from a female donor in good health and CMV-seronegative. J is TRBJ2-5 and V is TRBV11-3; the D gene is possibly TRBD2 (6 bases). The CDR3 region is CASSYPGLSETQYF. For the CDR3, the DNA is TGTGCCAGCAGCTACCCGGGACTTTCAGAGACCCAGTACTTC.